This T cell receptor beta chain is drawn from a study of blood T cells in healthy people across ages. On the study more broadly: Per two T cells, template switching captured roughly one barcoded beta molecule.

Next came a second PCR, run for about 7 to 12 cycles, which used a sample-barcoded 5' primer along with a J-beta primer mix. TCRdb fed the 5' RACE reads into MiXCR, producing one record per CDR3 protein. The profile shows 800,000 to 900,000 distinct CDR3 sequences, approximately 67% of them singletons. About 9.6 milliliters of peripheral blood were drawn from each donor into EDTA-treated tubes. Each sample gave at least 6 million isolated PBMCs. This CDR3 has 13 amino acids. CDR1 is SQVTM, CDR2 ANQGSEA, per germline. V was clipped by 5 bases and J by 1 base, with 11 bases between them. The sequenced material came from blood. The rearrangement joins TRBV29-1 to TRBJ1-1, with D perhaps TRBD1 (6 bases). This receptor was identified in a man younger than 45 in good health. The CDR3 reads CSVMDRKNTEAFF. The CDR3, as DNA: TGCAGCGTTATGGACAGAAAGAACACTGAAGCTTTCTTT.